The source of this T cell receptor (beta chain) is a study of blood T cells in healthy people across ages. General study findings and limits: The percentage of naive T cells correlated strongly with TCR beta diversity.

Turning to this clonotype: Antigen unknown.

The authors ran a second PCR of about 7 to 12 cycles using a sample-barcoded 5' primer and a J-beta primer mix. A single record per CDR3 protein comes from TCRdb applying MiXCR to the 5' RACE reads. Of around 1.1 million distinct CDR3 sequences in the sample, around two fifths are singletons; the top ten hold about an eighth. Germline CDR1 and CDR2: SGHRS and YFSETQ. V lost 4 bases to trimming and J lost 18 bases, with 26 bases between them. The CDR3 sequence is 15 residues long. Material for sequencing was blood. The origin of this receptor is a man aged 18 to 29 in good health. The chain is built from TRBV5-1 and TRBJ1-6; D is unclear. In nucleotides, the CDR3 is TGCGCCAGCAGCACCCGGTACGATGATAATTCACCCTCCCACTTT. It specifies CASSTRYDDNSPSHF.